Detailed here is one T cell receptor (beta chain). The antigen remains unidentified. The CDR3 is 12 amino acids. V dropped 9 bases and J dropped 9 bases, with 14 bases sitting between them. Germline CDR1 reads MNHNS; CDR2 reads SASEGT. PBMCs were cryopreserved, and around 1.9 micrograms of genomic DNA from them went into TCR beta libraries. TCRdb's copy holds only in-frame clones and misses some; the assay was immunoSEQ multiplex PCR. The top ten clones hold approximately 12% of a sample with fewer than 50,000 clones, about 72% of them seen once. This sample is drawn from a study of cytotoxic CD8 clonotypes in ibrutinib-treated CLL. Study results and caveats: Researchers report that baseline clonality outpaced age-matched healthy donors and tracked circulating CD8+ T-cell counts.

Sequences were derived from PBMCs, sampled after 12 months of ibrutinib treatment. This chain joins TRBV6-1 and TRBJ2-2, with TRBD2 as a possible D gene (6 bases). The origin of this receptor is a human donor with chronic lymphocytic leukemia. The CDR3 loop is CASGGLGRELFF. In DNA form, the CDR3 reads TGTGCCAGTGGGGGGTTGGGACGGGAGCTGTTTTTT.